The T cell receptor beta chain under discussion was sequenced for a study of blood T cells in healthy people across ages. Every participating donor contributed about 10 milliliters of peripheral blood through a draw. CDR1 and CDR2 (germline): MGHRA, YSYEKL. The CDR3 extends over 16 amino acids. The V end lost 2 bases, the J end lost 5 bases, and 15 bases lay between the germline ends. With a J-beta primer mix and a sample-barcoded 5' primer, a second PCR ran roughly 6 to 12 cycles. One entry per CDR3 protein, called by TCRdb with MiXCR from the 5' RACE reads. Here the sample spans around 780,000 distinct CDR3 sequences, roughly 25% being singletons. The same specimen was also included in a second study, on T cells of mothers and their children.

The rearrangement links TRBV4-1 to TRBJ2-2; no definite D call. The TCR was taken from a boy between 5 and 17 years old in good health. Sequencing used blood. CDR3 amino acids: CASSQSGFLGTGELFF. The CDR3 DNA reads as TGCGCCAGCAGCCAATCAGGATTCCTCGGGACCGGGGAGCTGTTTTTT.